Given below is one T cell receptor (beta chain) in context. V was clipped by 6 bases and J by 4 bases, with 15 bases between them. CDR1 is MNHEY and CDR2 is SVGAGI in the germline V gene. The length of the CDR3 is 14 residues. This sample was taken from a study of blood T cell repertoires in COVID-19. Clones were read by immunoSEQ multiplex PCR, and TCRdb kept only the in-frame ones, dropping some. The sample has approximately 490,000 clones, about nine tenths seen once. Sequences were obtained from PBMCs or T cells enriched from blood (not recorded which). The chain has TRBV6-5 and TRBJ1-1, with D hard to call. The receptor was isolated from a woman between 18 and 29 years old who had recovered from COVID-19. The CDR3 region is CASSEEAYGTEAFF. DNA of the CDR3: TGTGCCAGCAGCGAGGAGGCGTACGGCACTGAAGCTTTCTTT.